This T cell receptor (beta chain) came from a study of beta chain features in type 1 diabetes. Across the whole study: All samples yielded roughly 100 million examined sorted cells.

The CDR3 totals 15 residues. The V end was cut by 0 bases, the J end by 5 bases, with 13 bases between. Germline V gives CDR1 KGHSH, CDR2 LQKENI. The study reverse transcribed the entire isolated RNA, so it sequenced expressed TCRB transcripts. Clones were sequenced by immunoSEQ multiplex PCR, and TCRdb holds only the in-frame ones, with some missing. The table includes 550,000 to 850,000 clones, about an eighth detected once. Study-level points and caveats: TCRB CDR3s from Type 1 diabetes patients were moderately but significantly shorter in all four CD4+ subsets.

On this clone itself: As yet, its antigen is unknown.

This TCR was sampled from a man in his late teens or twenties with type 1 diabetes. The source material was naive CD4+ T cells from blood. The rearrangement links TRBV18 to TRBJ2-5; D may match TRBD1 or TRBD2 (5 bases each). CDR3 amino acids: CASSPPGRLRETQYF. Here the CDR3 DNA reads TGTGCCAGCTCACCACCGGGACGCCTAAGGGAGACCCAGTACTTC.